A selection of T cell receptor beta chains follows, all from one sample in a study of glioma-infiltrating T cells. TCRdb ran MiXCR on the multiplex PCR reads and lists one entry per CDR3 protein. The sample shows 160,000 or so distinct CDR3 sequences, more than 35% of them seen only once. Sequencing input: glioma tissue, nonneoplastic brain tissue, or PBMCs (not recorded which). The receptors originated from a human donor with low-grade glioma or glioblastoma, undergoing nonglioma brain surgery, or in good health (not recorded which). CDR3s include the opening cysteine and the closing phenylalanine or tryptophan. A D gene is named only where the DNA matches it firmly. The size field is filled for only some rows; it gives once, few, many or a size class.

V: TRBV19
J: TRBJ2-7
D: NA
size: NA
CDR3: CASSDGPYEQYF
DNA: TGTGCCAGTAGCGACGGACCCTACGAGCAGTACTTC

V: TRBV2
J: TRBJ2-7
D: TRBD2
size: NA
CDR3: CASSATSHEQYF
DNA: TGTGCCAGCAGCGCGACTAGCCATGAGCAGTACTTC

V: TRBV29-1
J: TRBJ2-2
D: NA
size: few
CDR3: CSVYSLIGELFF
DNA: TGCAGCGTTTATAGTCTGATCGGGGAGCTGTTTTTT

V: TRBV28
J: TRBJ2-7
D: TRBD2
size: NA
CDR3: CASSLFTSGREEAQYF
DNA: TGTGCCAGCAGTTTATTTACTAGCGGGAGGGAAGAGGCCCAGTACTTC

V: TRBV6-6
J: TRBJ2-2
D: NA
size: NA
CDR3: CASSLDSGNTGELFF
DNA: TGTGCCAGCAGTCTTGACTCGGGGAACACCGGTGAGCTGTTTTTT

V: TRBV15
J: TRBJ2-6
D: NA
size: NA
CDR3: CATSRLNSGANVQTF
DNA: TGTGCCACCAGCAGGTTAAACTCTGGGGCGAACGTCCAGACTTTC

V: TRBV14
J: TRBJ2-7
D: NA
size: NA
CDR3: CASSQGRTVFYEQYF
DNA: TGTGCCAGCAGCCAAGGCCGGACAGTATTCTACGAGCAGTACTTC

V: TRBV20-1
J: TRBJ2-1
D: NA
size: many
CDR3: CSASPGLYNEQFF
DNA: TGCAGTGCATCTCCGGGACTTTACAATGAGCAGTTCTTC

V: TRBV18
J: TRBJ1-1
D: TRBD1
size: NA
CDR3: CASSPLNRGLGTEAFF
DNA: TGTGCCAGCTCACCATTAAACAGGGGCTTGGGCACTGAAGCTTTCTTT

V: TRBV20-1
J: TRBJ1-1
D: NA
size: many
CDR3: CSAREFPGMIAEAFF
DNA: TGCAGTGCTAGAGAATTTCCAGGAATGATCGCTGAAGCTTTCTTT

V: TRBV2
J: TRBJ2-7
D: NA
size: NA
CDR3: CASANPGLPYEQYF
DNA: TGTGCCAGCGCCAATCCAGGCCTACCCTACGAGCAGTACTTC

V: TRBV7-9
J: TRBJ2-7
D: NA
size: NA
CDR3: CASSLPGNLPSEQYF
DNA: TGTGCCAGCAGCTTACCAGGGAATCTACCAAGCGAGCAGTACTTC

V: TRBV7-2
J: TRBJ2-3
D: NA
size: NA
CDR3: CASSRHGDGTDTKYF
DNA: TGTGCCAGCAGCCGCCACGGTGACGGCACAGATACGAAGTATTTT

V: TRBV20-1
J: TRBJ1-6
D: NA
size: NA
CDR3: CSACGQYNSPLHF
DNA: TGCAGTGCTTGTGGACAGTATAACTCACCCCTCCACTTT

V: TRBV27
J: TRBJ2-7
D: TRBD1
size: NA
CDR3: CASSQGTGYEEYF
DNA: TGTGCCAGCAGCCAAGGGACAGGCTACGAGGAGTACTTC

V: TRBV5-6
J: TRBJ2-2
D: NA
size: NA
CDR3: CASSLAFAGRSGELFF
DNA: TGTGCCAGCAGCTTGGCCTTCGCAGGGAGGTCCGGGGAGCTGTTTTTT

V: TRBV15
J: TRBJ2-3
D: NA
size: many
CDR3: CATSRGGTQSGTQYF
DNA: TGTGCCACCAGCAGAGGGGGGACTCAGTCAGGTACGCAGTATTTT

V: TRBV19
J: TRBJ1-6
D: TRBD1
size: NA
CDR3: CAISPGTGGSPLHF
DNA: TGTGCCATTAGTCCCGGGACAGGGGGCTCACCCCTCCACTTT

V: TRBV4-2
J: TRBJ2-1
D: NA
size: NA
CDR3: CASSHGPHETNEQSF
DNA: TGTGCCAGCAGCCATGGGCCTCACGAGACTAATGAGCAGTCCTTC

V: TRBV7-9
J: TRBJ2-7
D: TRBD1
size: many
CDR3: CAAGDRDYEQYF
DNA: TGTGCAGCCGGGGACAGAGACTACGAGCAGTACTTC

V: TRBV2
J: TRBJ2-1
D: TRBD1
size: many
CDR3: CASRGQGSGYNEQFF
DNA: TGTGCCAGCAGGGGACAGGGGTCGGGCTACAATGAGCAGTTCTTC

V: TRBV7-2
J: TRBJ1-1
D: NA
size: NA
CDR3: CARMRDFNTEAFF
DNA: TGTGCCCGCATGAGGGATTTTAACACTGAAGCTTTCTTT

V: TRBV20-1
J: TRBJ2-3
D: NA
size: many
CDR3: CSALTGSTDTQYF
DNA: TGCAGTGCTCTTACAGGAAGCACAGATACGCAGTATTTT

V: TRBV28
J: TRBJ2-3
D: NA
size: NA
CDR3: CASSATGFDTDRQYF
DNA: TGTGCAAGCAGCGCTACAGGGTTTGACACAGATAGGCAGTATTTT

V: TRBV2
J: TRBJ1-1
D: NA
size: many
CDR3: CASSGFRNTEAFF
DNA: TGTGCCAGCAGTGGTTTTAGGAACACTGAAGCTTTCTTT

V: TRBV27
J: TRBJ2-7
D: TRBD2
size: many
CDR3: CASSRSGRPINEQYF
DNA: TGTGCCAGCAGTCGTAGCGGGAGGCCTATTAACGAGCAGTACTTC

V: TRBV20-1
J: TRBJ2-1
D: TRBD2
size: many
CDR3: CSASRSEAGDYNEQFF
DNA: TGCAGTGCTAGTCGGTCGGAAGCGGGAGACTACAATGAGCAGTTCTTC

V: TRBV7-9
J: TRBJ2-1
D: TRBD2
size: NA
CDR3: CASSLGQLPILGTSGRSYNEQFF
DNA: TGTGCCAGCAGCCTGGGACAGTTACCAATCTTAGGGACTAGCGGCCGCTCCTACAATGAGCAGTTCTTC

V: TRBV19
J: TRBJ1-5
D: TRBD1
size: NA
CDR3: CASSIRGFHQPHHF
DNA: TGTGCCAGTAGTATCAGGGGGTTTCATCAGCCCCATCATTTT

V: TRBV3-1
J: TRBJ2-7
D: TRBD2
size: NA
CDR3: CASSRFSSGSSYEQYF
DNA: TGTGCCAGCAGCCGATTTTCTAGCGGGAGCTCCTACGAGCAGTACTTC

V: TRBV24-1
J: TRBJ2-6
D: TRBD1
size: NA
CDR3: CATSESGGTGANVLTF
DNA: TGTGCCACCAGTGAGTCAGGGGGCACTGGGGCCAACGTCCTGACTTTC

V: TRBV10-3
J: TRBJ1-1
D: TRBD1
size: NA
CDR3: CAISDMGQNSMNTEAFF
DNA: TGTGCCATCAGTGATATGGGACAGAACTCCATGAACACTGAAGCTTTCTTT

V: TRBV7-2
J: TRBJ2-7
D: TRBD2
size: many
CDR3: CASSPFLAGPYEQYF
DNA: TGTGCCAGCAGCCCCTTCCTAGCGGGACCCTACGAGCAGTACTTC

V: TRBV20-1
J: TRBJ2-7
D: NA
size: many
CDR3: CSAHDTGHEQYF
DNA: TGCAGTGCCCACGACACAGGGCACGAGCAGTACTTC

V: TRBV7-2
J: TRBJ2-5
D: NA
size: few
CDR3: CASSSPGATQETQYF
DNA: TGTGCCAGCAGCTCACCAGGCGCTACCCAAGAGACCCAGTACTTC

V: TRBV2
J: TRBJ2-3
D: NA
size: many
CDR3: CASSDRGRRTDTQYF
DNA: TGTGCCAGCAGTGACCGGGGGAGGCGCACAGATACGCAGTATTTT

V: TRBV6-2/TRBV6-3
J: TRBJ2-7
D: TRBD2
size: many
CDR3: CASSYSIELAGFREQYF
DNA: TGTGCCAGCAGTTACTCGATAGAACTAGCGGGATTTCGCGAGCAGTACTTC

V: TRBV6-1
J: TRBJ2-1
D: NA
size: NA
CDR3: CASSSFTGTTYEQFF
DNA: TGTGCCAGCAGCTCCTTTACAGGGACCACCTATGAGCAGTTCTTC

V: TRBV7-2
J: TRBJ2-7
D: NA
size: many
CDR3: CASNTGLMPYEQYF
DNA: TGTGCCAGCAATACGGGACTCATGCCTTACGAGCAGTACTTC

V: TRBV2
J: TRBJ2-5
D: TRBD1
size: few
CDR3: CARKAGGKTQYF
DNA: TGTGCCAGAAAAGCAGGGGGAAAGACCCAGTACTTC

V: TRBV10-3
J: TRBJ2-3
D: TRBD2
size: many
CDR3: CAISERGAGGTDTQYF
DNA: TGTGCCATCAGTGAACGGGGAGCGGGAGGAACAGATACGCAGTATTTT

V: TRBV4-1
J: TRBJ2-1
D: NA
size: few
CDR3: CASSQASGNEQFF
DNA: TGCGCCAGCAGCCAGGCCTCTGGTAATGAGCAGTTCTTC

V: TRBV6-2/TRBV6-3
J: TRBJ1-2
D: TRBD1
size: NA
CDR3: CASNSGGGVLGGYTF
DNA: TGTGCCAGCAATTCAGGGGGCGGGGTTTTAGGTGGCTACACCTTC

V: TRBV25-1
J: TRBJ2-5
D: TRBD1
size: NA
CDR3: CASGPGGEETQYF
DNA: TGTGCCAGCGGGCCAGGGGGCGAGGAGACCCAGTACTTC

V: TRBV7-9
J: TRBJ1-2
D: TRBD1
size: NA
CDR3: CASSKNNPRDSYGYTF
DNA: TGTGCCAGCAGCAAAAATAACCCCCGGGACAGCTATGGCTACACCTTC

V: TRBV18
J: TRBJ1-1
D: NA
size: many
CDR3: CASSPTWGTEAFF
DNA: TGTGCCAGCTCACCGACCTGGGGCACTGAAGCTTTCTTT

V: TRBV7-9
J: TRBJ2-7
D: NA
size: few
CDR3: CASSLEGGSYEQYF
DNA: TGTGCCAGCAGCTTGGAGGGGGGCTCCTACGAGCAGTACTTC

V: TRBV27
J: TRBJ2-3
D: NA
size: many
CDR3: CASSSLSFFLGTDTQYF
DNA: TGTGCCAGCAGTTCCCTCTCCTTTTTCCTCGGGACAGATACGCAGTATTTT

V: TRBV12-3/TRBV12-4
J: TRBJ2-3
D: NA
size: NA
CDR3: CASSLISGPINF
DNA: TGTGCCAGCAGCTTGATCAGCGGCCCCATTAATTTT

V: TRBV7-9
J: TRBJ2-7
D: NA
size: few
CDR3: CASSLGGTEYEQYF
DNA: TGTGCCAGCAGCTTAGGCGGGACAGAGTACGAGCAGTACTTC

V: TRBV25-1
J: TRBJ2-2
D: NA
size: many
CDR3: CASSEKGTVTGELFF
DNA: TGTGCCAGCAGTGAAAAAGGGACTGTAACCGGGGAGCTGTTTTTT

V: TRBV28
J: TRBJ1-3
D: NA
size: NA
CDR3: CASSLPWGAGNTIYF
DNA: TGTGCCAGCAGTTTGCCCTGGGGAGCTGGAAACACCATATATTTT